The rows below give T cell receptor beta chains drawn from one sample of a study of T cell changes during pregnancy in multiple sclerosis. Sequencing was performed with immunoSEQ multiplex PCR; in TCRdb, only in-frame clones are kept and a portion is missing. The table includes 30,000 to 40,000 clones, roughly 90% detected once. The specimen comprised CD8+ T cells from peripheral blood mononuclear cells, sampled before pregnancy. These TCRs come from a female donor with multiple sclerosis, enrolled in a pregnancy study. Each CDR3 is given with its conserved first and last residue. The D gene is left open where the match is weak. Clone size appears in some rows only: once, few, many, or a class for an expanded clone.

clone_size j_call d_call v_call cdr3_nt cdr3_aa
- TRBJ1-6 - TRBV25-1 TGTGCCAGCAGTGAAGGGGGGGTCTCACCCCTCCACTTT CASSEGGVSPLHF
- TRBJ1-2 - TRBV25-1 TGTGCCAGCAAATGGACAGTTCGCTACACCTTC CASKWTVRYTF
- TRBJ2-1 - TRBV15 TGTGCCACCAGCAGTGACCAGGGTGCGAATGAGCAGTTCTTC CATSSDQGANEQFF
- TRBJ2-7 - TRBV28 TGTGCCAGCAGTTTATCCCCAGGGTACTACGAGCAGTACTTC CASSLSPGYYEQYF
- TRBJ2-1 TRBD1 TRBV7-7 TGTGCCAGCAGCTTAGAAGGCCGGGACAGGGAACTCTTCCGCTCCTACAATGAGCAGTTCTTC CASSLEGRDRELFRSYNEQFF
once TRBJ2-2 TRBD2 TRBV4-3 TGCGCCAGCAGCCAAGATCGGGCGGGGGGGGGCCCCATCGGGGAGCTGTTTTTT CASSQDRAGGGPIGELFF
- TRBJ2-7 - TRBV7-3 TGTGCCAGCAGCCCTGGTGGAGCCTACGAGCAGTACTTC CASSPGGAYEQYF
- TRBJ2-1 - TRBV9 TGTGCCAGCAGCGTAGAGGACAGCTCCTACAATGAGCAGTTCTTC CASSVEDSSYNEQFF
- TRBJ1-1 - TRBV6-5 TGTGCTACGGCACCCACGGGGTCGAACACTGAAGCTTTCTTT CATAPTGSNTEAFF
- TRBJ2-7 TRBD2 TRBV5-1 TGCGCCAGCAGCTTTAGCGGGAGGGGGTCCGAGCAGTACTTC CASSFSGRGSEQYF